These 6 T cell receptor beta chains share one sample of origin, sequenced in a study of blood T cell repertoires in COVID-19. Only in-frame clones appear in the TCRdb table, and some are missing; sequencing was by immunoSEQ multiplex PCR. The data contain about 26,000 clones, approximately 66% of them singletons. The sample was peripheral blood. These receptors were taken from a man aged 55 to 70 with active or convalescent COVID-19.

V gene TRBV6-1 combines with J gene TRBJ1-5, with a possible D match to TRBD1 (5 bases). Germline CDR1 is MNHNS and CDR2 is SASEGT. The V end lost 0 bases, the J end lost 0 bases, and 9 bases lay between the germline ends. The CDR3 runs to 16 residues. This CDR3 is CASSEAPGVSNQPQHF. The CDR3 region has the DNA TGTGCCAGCAGTGAAGCGCCGGGGGTTAGCAATCAGCCCCAGCATTTT.

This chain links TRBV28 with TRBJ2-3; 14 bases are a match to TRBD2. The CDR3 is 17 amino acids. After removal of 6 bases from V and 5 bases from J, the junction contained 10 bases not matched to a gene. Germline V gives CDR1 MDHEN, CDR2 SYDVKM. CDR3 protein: CASRTSGRAGRRDTQYF. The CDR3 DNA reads TGTGCCAGCAGGACTAGCGGGAGGGCGGGGAGGCGAGATACGCAGTATTTT. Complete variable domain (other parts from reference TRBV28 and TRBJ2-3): DVKVTQSSRYLVKRTGEKVFLECVQDMDHENMFWYRQDPGLGLRLIYFSYDVKMKEKGDIPEGYSVSREKKERFSLILESASTNQTSMYLCASRTSGRAGRRDTQYFGPGTRLTVL.

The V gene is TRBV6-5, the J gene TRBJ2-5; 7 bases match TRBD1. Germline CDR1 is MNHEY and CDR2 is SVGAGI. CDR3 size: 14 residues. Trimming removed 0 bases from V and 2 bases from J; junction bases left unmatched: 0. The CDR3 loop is CASSYSTGQETQYF. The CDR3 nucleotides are TGTGCCAGCAGTTACTCGACAGGGCAAGAGACCCAGTACTTC.

Here the CDR3 DNA reads TGTGCCGTGGAAGGGACAGGGGGCTCGGAGACCCAGTACTTC. Amino acid sequence: CAVEGTGGSETQYF. This chain links TRBV30 with TRBJ2-5; TRBD1 aligns across 12 bases. Germline-derived CDR1 and CDR2 are GTSNPN and SVGIG (reference sequence). This CDR3 has 14 residues. The V segment lost 8 bases and the J segment 5 bases; nucleotides outside the gene matches: 9.

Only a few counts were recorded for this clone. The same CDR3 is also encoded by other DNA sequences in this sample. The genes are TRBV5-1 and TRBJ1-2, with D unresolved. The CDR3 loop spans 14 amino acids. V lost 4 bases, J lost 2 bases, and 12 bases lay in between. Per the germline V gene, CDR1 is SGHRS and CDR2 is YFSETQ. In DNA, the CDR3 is TGCGCCAGCAGCCCCTCCCCGGGGAACTATGGCTACACCTTC. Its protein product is CASSPSPGNYGYTF.

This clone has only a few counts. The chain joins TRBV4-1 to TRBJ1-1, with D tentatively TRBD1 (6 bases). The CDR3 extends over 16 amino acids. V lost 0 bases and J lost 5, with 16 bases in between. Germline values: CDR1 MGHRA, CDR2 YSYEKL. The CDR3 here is CASSQEGVGGWTEAFF. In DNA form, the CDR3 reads TGCGCCAGCAGCCAAGAGGGAGTAGGGGGTTGGACTGAAGCTTTCTTT.